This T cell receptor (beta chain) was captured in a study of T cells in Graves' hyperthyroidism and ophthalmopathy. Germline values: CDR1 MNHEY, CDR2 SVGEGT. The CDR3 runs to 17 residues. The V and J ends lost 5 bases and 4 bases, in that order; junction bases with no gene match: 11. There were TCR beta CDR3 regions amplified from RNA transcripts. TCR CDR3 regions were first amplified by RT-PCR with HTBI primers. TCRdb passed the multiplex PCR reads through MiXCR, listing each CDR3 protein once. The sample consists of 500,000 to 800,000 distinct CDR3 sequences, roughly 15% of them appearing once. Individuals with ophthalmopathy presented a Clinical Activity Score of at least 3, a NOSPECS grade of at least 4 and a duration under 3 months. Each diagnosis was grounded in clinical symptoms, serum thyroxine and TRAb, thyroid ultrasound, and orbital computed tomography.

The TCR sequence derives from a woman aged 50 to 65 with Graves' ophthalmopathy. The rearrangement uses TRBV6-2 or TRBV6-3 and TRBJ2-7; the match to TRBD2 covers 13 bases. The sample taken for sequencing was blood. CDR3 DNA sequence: TGTGCCAGCAGTCTCGGACTAGCGGGAGTTAGGAGATACGAGCAGTACTTC. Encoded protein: CASSLGLAGVRRYEQYF.